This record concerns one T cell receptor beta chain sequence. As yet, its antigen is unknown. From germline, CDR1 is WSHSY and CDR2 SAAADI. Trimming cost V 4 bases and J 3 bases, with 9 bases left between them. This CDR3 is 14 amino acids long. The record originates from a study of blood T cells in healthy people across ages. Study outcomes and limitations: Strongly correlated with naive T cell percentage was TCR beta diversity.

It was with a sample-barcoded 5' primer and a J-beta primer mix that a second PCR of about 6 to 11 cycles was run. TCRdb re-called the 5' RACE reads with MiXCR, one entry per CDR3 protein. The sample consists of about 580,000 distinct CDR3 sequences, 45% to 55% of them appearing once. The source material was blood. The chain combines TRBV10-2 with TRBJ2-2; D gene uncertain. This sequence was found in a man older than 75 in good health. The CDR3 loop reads CASSVRPDTGELFF. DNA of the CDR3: TGCGCCAGCAGTGTTAGGCCCGACACCGGGGAGCTGTTTTTT.